The T cell receptor (beta chain) described here comes from a study of cytomegalovirus exposure and HLA in healthy donors. Overall study context: The approximately 120 million unique TCR beta sequences, from 150 million to 200 million T cells, were found by an earlier analysis. Researchers found that about four fifths of some 400 genotyped donors fell within the Caucasian-associated ancestry cluster.

V lost 5 bases to trimming and J lost 4 bases, with 14 bases between them. This CDR3 is 14 amino acids long. Germline loops: CDR1 LNHDA, CDR2 SQIVND (reference sequence). The PCR ran on 60 Vbeta and 13 Jbeta primers. Clones were sequenced by immunoSEQ multiplex PCR, and TCRdb holds only the in-frame ones, with some missing. The repertoire holds around 170,000 clones, with roughly 83% as singletons. A word on this clone: Its antigen is undetermined.

Study conclusions and caveats: When a later analysis was performed, an Asian-associated ancestry cluster reportedly had fewer N-insertions than the approximately 680-donor mean. The study dropped some indistinguishable V segments, TRBV6-2 and TRBV6-3 among them.

This sequence was found in a woman younger than 35 in good health and CMV-seronegative. The chain couples TRBV19 to TRBJ1-2, with D unresolved. The source material was PBMCs. The CDR3 here is CASSSQTMRYGYTF. DNA of the CDR3: TGTGCCAGTAGTTCCCAGACAATGCGCTATGGCTACACCTTC.